The sequence of this T cell receptor beta chain was determined in a study of blood T cell repertoires in COVID-19. The CDR3 is 17 amino acids. CDR1 and CDR2 from the germline V gene are MNHEY and SMNVEV (reference sequence). J lost 7 bases, V lost 3 bases, and 9 bases had no gene match. The table came from immunoSEQ multiplex PCR; TCRdb's copy has only in-frame clones and leaves some out. The sample carries 250,000 or so clones, 75% to 90% recorded once. The source material was peripheral blood. This sequence was found in a man between 25 and 39 years old with COVID-19, enrolled during active disease. The chain combines TRBV27 with TRBJ2-1; TRBD2 matches 13 bases. CDR3 in amino acids: CASSFTLAGGLRNEQFF. The CDR3 nucleotides read TGTGCCAGCAGTTTCACACTAGCGGGGGGGCTAAGGAATGAGCAGTTCTTC.